This passage covers 11 T cell receptor beta chains from one sample sequenced in a study of vaccination and CD4 T cells after COVID-19. Sequence data for DNA of cultured CD4+ T cells were generated by the Oncomine TCR Beta short-read assay. TCRdb itself ran the PCR reads through MiXCR, one entry per CDR3 protein. The sample has more than 10,000 distinct CDR3 sequences; around half are singletons. Treatment specified: roughly 11-day PBMC culture with coronavirus spike peptide pools or control peptides (ViraFEST assay). Their recognized antigens are unknown. Sequenced material: CD4+ T cells from blood, cultured in vitro. These receptors were taken from a human donor who had recovered from COVID-19.

This clonotype is labeled as medium-sized. Here the CDR3 reads CASSLRGNQPQHF. CDR3 in DNA: TGTGCCAGCAGCCTCAGGGGCAATCAGCCCCAGCATTTT. This chain joins TRBV7-2 and TRBJ1-5, with D possibly TRBD1 on 5 matching bases. CDR1 SGHTA and CDR2 FQGNSA come from the germline V gene. CDR3 length: 13 residues. The V and J ends lost 5 bases and 2 bases respectively, with 7 bases between them.

The V call is TRBV5-4, the J call TRBJ1-2; D may be TRBD1 (5 bases). Germline-derived CDR1 and CDR2 are SGHNT and YYREEE (reference sequence). The CDR3 consists of 14 residues. Trimming removed 4 bases from V and 7 bases from J, with 17 bases in between. The CDR3 spells CASSPGQVKGGYTF. CDR3 DNA: TGTGCCAGCAGCCCTGGACAAGTGAAGGGTGGCTACACCTTC. Using reference TRBV5-4 and TRBJ1-2 for the parts outside the CDR3, the full variable domain is ETGVTQSPTHLIKTRGQQVTLRCSSQSGHNTVSWYQQALGQGPQFIFQYYREEENGRGNFPPRFSGLQFPNYSSELNVNALELDDSALYLCASSPGQVKGGYTFGSGTRLTVV.

The chain employs TRBV7-2 and TRBJ2-1; 9 bases are shared with TRBD2. Germline V CDR1 and CDR2: SGHTA, FQGNSA. V lost 7 bases and J lost 4; bases outside the gene matches: 8. The CDR3 loop spans 15 amino acids. This CDR3 is CASNPLAGTYNEQFF. CDR3 sequence (DNA): TGTGCCAGCAACCCCCTAGCGGGGACTTACAATGAGCAGTTCTTC.

This sequence joins TRBV20-1 and TRBJ1-2; 10 nucleotides agree with TRBD1. J gave up 5 bases and V 0 bases, and 6 bases lay outside the gene matches. CDR1 and CDR2 (germline): DFQATT, SNEGSKA (reference sequence). The CDR3 covers 15 residues. CDR3 amino acids: CSARDLTGGRYGYTF. The CDR3 coding sequence is TGCAGTGCTAGAGATTTGACAGGGGGCAGGTATGGCTACACCTTC.

The rearrangement uses TRBV11-3 and TRBJ2-7, with 9 bases lining up with TRBD1. This CDR3 spans 17 amino acids. The ends lost 5 bases at V and 1 base at J; junction bases unmatched: 12. The germline gives CDR1 SGHNT, CDR2 YENEEA. CDR3 DNA sequence: TGTGCCAGCAGCCCCCAGGCCAGGACAGGGGTTTCCTACGAGCAGTACTTC. Translating gives CASSPQARTGVSYEQYF.

The chain employs TRBV10-1 and TRBJ1-2; D uncertain. CDR3 length: 13 residues. Germline values: CDR1 WNHNN, CDR2 SYGVQD (reference sequence). V was shortened by 3 bases and J by 4 bases, with 9 bases between the two germline ends. The CDR3 spells CASSDDPFYGYTF. CDR3 sequence (DNA): TGCGCCAGCAGTGATGACCCTTTCTATGGCTACACCTTC.

This chain uses TRBV2 with TRBJ2-7, with 7 bases fitting TRBD2. CDR3 length: 14 amino acids. Unmatched junction bases numbered 7, after V lost 6 bases and J lost 2 bases. CDR1 is SNHLY and CDR2 is FYNNEI in the germline V gene. The CDR3 coding sequence is TGTGCCAGCAGAACGCTAGCGGCCACCTACGAGCAGTACTTC. Translated: CASRTLAATYEQYF.

This clonotype has just a few counts. This rearrangement joins TRBV2 to TRBJ1-2; a weak D match, TRBD1 (5 bases). This CDR3 is 15 amino acids long. Trimming shortened V by 5 bases and J by 9 bases, and 22 bases separated the two germline ends. CDR1 is SNHLY, CDR2 FYNNEI, per germline. The CDR3 loop reads CASSPGTNRPGSYTF. CDR3 coding DNA: TGTGCCAGCAGTCCCGGGACCAACAGACCCGGGAGCTACACCTTC.

This clonotype was detected only a few times. The chain uses TRBV7-8 and TRBJ2-3; D may be TRBD1 (6 bases). V was pared by 2 bases and J by 2 bases, with 14 bases between. The CDR3 spans 16 residues. CDR1 is SGHVS and CDR2 is FQNEAQ in the germline V gene. The CDR3 is CASSLTPTGPTDTQYF. CDR3 in DNA: TGTGCCAGCAGCTTAACCCCAACAGGGCCCACAGATACGCAGTATTTT.

The chain recombines TRBV21-1 with TRBJ2-2; the table gives TRBD2 as D, unverified against the DNA. TRBV21-1 is assigned pseudogene status. The CDR3 length is 15 residues. The CDR3 here is CAHGEGPANTGELFF. Here the CDR3 DNA reads TGTGCCCACGGGGAGGGCCCTGCGAACACCGGGGAGCTGTTTTTT.

This chain uses TRBV6-1 with TRBJ2-7; D remains ambiguous. The germline CDR1 and CDR2 sequences are MNHNS and SASEGT. V lost 3 bases, J lost 3 bases, and 6 bases lay in between. CDR3 length: 12 amino acids. The DNA of the CDR3 is TGTGCCAGCAGTGACGGTCGCTACGAGCAGTACTTC. Translation: CASSDGRYEQYF.